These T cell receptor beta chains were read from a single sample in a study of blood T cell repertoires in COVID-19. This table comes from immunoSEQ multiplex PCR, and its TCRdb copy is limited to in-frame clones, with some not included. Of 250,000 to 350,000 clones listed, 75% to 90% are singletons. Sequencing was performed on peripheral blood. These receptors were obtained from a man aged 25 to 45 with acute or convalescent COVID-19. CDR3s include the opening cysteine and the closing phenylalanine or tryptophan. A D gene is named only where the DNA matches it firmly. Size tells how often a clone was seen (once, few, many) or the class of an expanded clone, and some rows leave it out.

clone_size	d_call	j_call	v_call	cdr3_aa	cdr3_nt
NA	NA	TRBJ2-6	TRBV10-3	CAISLDSLRSYGANVLTF	TGTGCCATCAGTTTGGACAGTTTGAGGTCCTATGGGGCCAACGTCCTGACTTTC
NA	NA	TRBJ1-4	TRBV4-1	CASSLGQTNEKLFF	TGCGCCAGCAGTCTCGGACAGACTAATGAAAAACTGTTTTTT
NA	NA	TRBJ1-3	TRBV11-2	CASSSVSGNTIYF	TGTGCCAGCAGCTCGGTCTCTGGAAACACCATATATTTT
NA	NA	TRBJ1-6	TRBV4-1	CASSQDPRGGLRPRSPLHF	TGCGCCAGCAGCCAAGATCCACGCGGCGGGCTCAGGCCCCGTTCACCCCTCCACTTT
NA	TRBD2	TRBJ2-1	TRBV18	CASSETSGGELFNEQFF	TGTGCCAGCTCAGAAACTAGCGGGGGAGAACTGTTCAATGAGCAGTTCTTC
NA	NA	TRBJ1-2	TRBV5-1	CASSLDKNYGYTF	TGCGCCAGCAGCCTTGACAAGAACTATGGCTACACCTTC
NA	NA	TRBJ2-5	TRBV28	CASHRAEYQETQYF	TGTGCCAGCCACCGAGCGGAATACCAAGAGACCCAGTACTTC
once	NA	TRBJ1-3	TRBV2	CASSLESSGNTIYF	TGTGCCAGCAGTCTGGAGAGCTCTGGAAACACCATATATTTT
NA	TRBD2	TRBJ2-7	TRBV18	CASSPPGSSGRSYEQYF	TGTGCCAGCTCACCACCGGGTTCTAGCGGCCGCTCCTACGAGCAGTACTTC
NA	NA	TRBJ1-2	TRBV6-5	CASSYRGYGYTF	TGTGCCAGCAGTTACCGGGGGTATGGCTACACCTTC
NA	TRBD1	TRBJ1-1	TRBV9	CASSVGQGSGKAFF	TGTGCCAGCAGCGTGGGACAGGGGAGTGGTAAAGCTTTCTTT